This TCR beta chain was sequenced for a study of PD-L1 blockade in urothelial cancer. For the study at large: Dosed intravenously at 1,200 mg every 3 weeks, atezolizumab was initiated by patients in the mid-2010s. Blood drawn 3 weeks (second dose) and 6 weeks after treatment start was analyzed.

Generated by immunoSEQ multiplex PCR, the TCRdb table keeps only in-frame clones and is missing some. The sample holds 15,000 to 20,000 clones, approximately 80% seen once. V lost 5 bases and J lost 0, with 4 bases in between. Germline V gene lookup returns CDR1 KGHSH and CDR2 LQKENI. This CDR3 comprises 13 residues. The time point was: peripheral blood 6 weeks after treatment start. Pretreatment and on-treatment blood mononuclear cell samples were taken, totaling between 1 and 8 time points per patient. In this sample, this clone turned up a few times. This TCR came from a middle-aged man with urothelial cancer. The material was PBMCs, obtained around atezolizumab (anti-PD-L1) treatment. The chain uses TRBV18 and TRBJ2-2; D remains unclear. This chain's CDR3 is CASSGTNTGELFF. For the CDR3, the DNA is TGTGCCAGCTCAGGCACGAACACCGGGGAGCTGTTTTTT.